This record covers a single TCR beta chain. The antigen is undetermined. The data were obtained in a study of monozygotic twins with inflammatory bowel disease. Findings and limits, study-wide: Extra variability in the repertoires of patients may have come from differing immunosuppressive treatments. Especially with disease activity, IBD patients shared fewer clonotypes with others than healthy twins did. The study found lower TCRbeta diversity (inverse Simpson) in IBD patients than in healthy co-twins.

Germline loops: CDR1 LGHDT, CDR2 YNNKEL (reference sequence). The length of the CDR3 is 12 residues. Molecular identifiers with 6-nucleotide sample barcodes were added during cDNA synthesis via template switching. TCRdb reprocessed the 5' RACE reads; each CDR3 protein has one entry and no DNA is given. This sample's table has 350,000 to 400,000 distinct CDR3 sequences. The sample taken for sequencing was blood. The gene calls are TRBV3-1 and TRBJ1-2. This sequence was found in a human donor with ulcerative colitis or Crohn's disease, or a healthy co-twin of an affected twin (not recorded which). The CDR3: CASSQSIYGYTF.